Sequencing of this T cell receptor beta chain was carried out in a study of T-cell reconstitution after alpha-beta-depleted transplantation in children. Points from the study as a whole: Alpha-beta T cells present about two months after transplant were reported to originate from several hundred expanded graft clones. A year post-transplant, T-cell counts and diversity derived mostly from newly produced T cells. Where some patients showed high TCRbeta diversity at day 60, it came from recipient T cells and thymic progenitors that had survived.

CDR1 is SGHDT and CDR2 is YYEEEE in the germline V gene. Deletions cut 1 base from V and 4 bases from J, with 12 bases between. CDR3 size: 15 residues. Molecular barcoding with unique molecular identifiers was used for the TCRbeta library. TCRdb re-analysed the PCR reads in MiXCR, keeping a single row per CDR3 protein. The profile shows around 440,000 distinct CDR3 sequences, 15% to 20% of them singletons. About this clonotype: Its antigen is unidentified.

The chain combines TRBV5-6 with TRBJ2-1; D might be TRBD2 (6 bases). This sequence originates from a boy less than two years old who had a stem cell transplant for Wiskott-Aldrich syndrome, so the T cells may come from the graft donor. The sequencing used PBMCs, mostly from graft donor cells, collected 360 days after TCRalphabeta/CD19-depleted stem cell transplant. The CDR3 nucleotides are TGTGCCAGCAGCTTGCCCGGGACTGATTACAATGAGCAGTTCTTC. This encodes CASSLPGTDYNEQFF.